Reported below is one T cell receptor (beta chain). CDR3 length: 14 amino acids. Trimming took 4 bases from V and 4 from J, leaving 10 bases between them. Germline loops: CDR1 MNHNS, CDR2 SASEGT. This sample is drawn from a study of OX40 agonist ivuxolimab in advanced cancers. The overall study: Patients in the trial were receiving intravenous ivuxolimab every 2 weeks, at doses of 0.01 to 10 mg/kg. Checkpoint inhibitors had been given previously to about 38% of patients.

The method was immunoSEQ multiplex PCR; TCRdb's version includes in-frame clones alone and lacks a portion of them. The sample has fewer than 75,000 clones, approximately 91% seen once. This TCR came from an adult with an advanced solid tumor such as melanoma, head and neck, liver or kidney cancer. The starting material was CD4+ or CD8+ T cells sorted from blood, obtained in a trial of the OX40 agonist ivuxolimab. V usage is TRBV6-1 and J usage is TRBJ1-4; D unclear. CDR3 loop: CASSVPLGNEKLFF. For the CDR3, the DNA is TGTGCCAGCAGTGTTCCGTTAGGTAATGAAAAACTGTTTTTT.